What follows describes a single T cell receptor (beta chain). Original analysis: Nucleated cell number was recorded as an estimate derived from reference gene primer amplification. Assay used: immunoSEQ multiplex PCR; TCRdb lists only in-frame clones, some missing. The V and J calls and clone size come from that table; D and trimming were worked out from the DNA. The sample yields around 170,000 clones, about 87% seen once. This sample stems from a study of blood T cell repertoires in COVID-19. Background on the study: Sites in the United States, Italy and Spain provided acute and convalescent COVID-19 samples. Sources were T cells, B-cell-depleted T cells, or PBMCs; the material itself was cDNA or gDNA.

The CDR3 has 13 amino acids. The germline V and J ends were trimmed by 1 base and 0 bases, with 4 bases remaining between them. Germline V gives CDR1 GTSNPN, CDR2 SVGIG (reference sequence). This clonotype originated in a man in his 60s with acute or convalescent COVID-19. The gene calls are TRBV30 and TRBJ1-5; D is unresolved. Sequencing used peripheral blood. The CDR3 here is CAWSDNSNQPQHF. CDR3 sequence (DNA): TGTGCCTGGAGTGATAATAGCAATCAGCCCCAGCATTTT.